The 22 T cell receptor beta chains reported below all come from one sample, sequenced in a study of beta chain features in type 1 diabetes. Their antigen targets remain unknown. Findings and caveats of the study: Across all four CD4+ subsets, people with type 1 diabetes showed modestly shorter TCRB CDR3s.

What was sequenced were expressed TCRB transcripts, since all of the isolated RNA had been reverse transcribed. Libraries were prepared by immunoSEQ multiplex PCR; TCRdb keeps only in-frame clonotypes and omits some of them. The table shows approximately 100,000 clones, with under 30% occurring only once. Sequencing was performed on central memory CD4+ T cells from blood. The receptor source for this set is a woman aged 18-29 years with type 1 diabetes.

The rearrangement joins TRBV5-1 to TRBJ1-5; D gene uncertain. V lost 0 bases to trimming and J lost 3 bases, with 4 bases between them. Per germline, CDR1 SGHRS and CDR2 YFSETQ. The CDR3 runs 13 residues. Written as DNA, the CDR3 is TGCGCCAGCAGCTTGGTATCCAATCAGCCCCAGCATTTT. Its translation is CASSLVSNQPQHF.

This clone was detected only a few times. The chain links TRBV15 to TRBJ2-1; D call uncertain. The CDR3 consists of 15 residues. V was trimmed by 5 bases and J by 0 bases, leaving 11 bases between them. Germline-derived CDR1 and CDR2 are LNHNV and YYDKDF (reference sequence). CDR3 amino acids: CATSSYDYSYNEQFF. The CDR3, as DNA: TGTGCCACCAGCTCCTATGATTACTCCTACAATGAGCAGTTCTTC.

This clone was found a few times. The chain joins TRBV5-4 to TRBJ2-2; tentatively, D is TRBD2 (5 bases). Per germline, CDR1 SGHNT and CDR2 YYREEE (reference sequence). Trimming shortened V by 7 bases and J by 9 bases, and 19 bases separated the two germline ends. The CDR3 spans 14 residues. CDR3 in amino acids: CASFPDSGIRELFF. The CDR3 region has the DNA TGTGCCAGCTTTCCCGACTCGGGGATTCGGGAGCTGTTTTTT. The full variable domain, its missing parts supplied by reference TRBV5-4 and TRBJ2-2, is ETGVTQSPTHLIKTRGQQVTLRCSSQSGHNTVSWYQQALGQGPQFIFQYYREEENGRGNFPPRFSGLQFPNYSSELNVNALELDDSALYLCASFPDSGIRELFFGEGSRLTVL.

This sequence joins TRBV5-1 and TRBJ2-1, with TRBD2 matching over 8 bases. CDR1 is SGHRS and CDR2 is YFSETQ in the germline V gene. The CDR3 consists of 14 residues. Trimming took 0 bases from V and 8 from J; bases not matched to a gene: 4. In DNA, the CDR3 is TGCGCCAGCAGCTTGGAGGCGACTAGCGATGAGCAGTTCTTC. Amino acids: CASSLEATSDEQFF.

The table lists this clone with a few counts. The J gene is TRBJ2-1, the V gene TRBV4-2; 9 bases match TRBD2. Germline V gene data show CDR1 as LGHNA and CDR2 as YNFKEQ. V was clipped by 0 bases and J by 3 bases; unmatched bases: 6. The CDR3 has 17 amino acids. Written as DNA, the CDR3 is TGTGCCAGCAGCCAAGATAGTAGCGGGAGCAGCTACAATGAGCAGTTCTTC. Translating it yields CASSQDSSGSSYNEQFF.

A few counts support this clone. The V gene is TRBV6-5, the J gene TRBJ2-1, with D possibly matching TRBD2 (6 bases). V was pared by 7 bases and J by 4 bases, with 11 bases between. The germline V gene encodes CDR1 MNHEY and CDR2 SVGAGI. CDR3 length: 13 amino acids. The DNA for the CDR3 is TGTGCCAGCAATCGCGGGATGTACAATGAGCAGTTCTTC. Translating gives CASNRGMYNEQFF.

The chain is built from TRBV7-2 and TRBJ2-3, with 10 bases aligning to TRBD2. V shed 2 bases and J 1 base; nucleotides not matched to a gene: 6. The CDR3 loop spans 17 amino acids. Germline values: CDR1 SGHTA, CDR2 FQGNSA. Written as DNA, the CDR3 is TGTGCCAGCAGCTTATCCCAGCGGGAGGGCCGCACAGATACGCAGTATTTT. This gives the protein CASSLSQREGRTDTQYF.

This clone was detected a few times. The V gene is TRBV5-1, the J gene TRBJ1-2; 7 bases match TRBD1. CDR1 and CDR2 from the germline V gene are SGHRS and YFSETQ. With 5 bases clipped from V and 8 bases from J, the junction kept 15 bases outside the gene matches. The CDR3 is made up of 15 amino acids. CDR3 nucleotide sequence: TGCGCCAGCAGAAGGGACAGCGCGCCCTTACTGGGCTACACCTTC. The encoded protein is CASRRDSAPLLGYTF.

This clone was counted only a few times. V gene TRBV29-1 combines with J gene TRBJ2-5; D ambiguous. Germline CDR1 and CDR2: SQVTM and ANQGSEA. The CDR3 runs to 11 residues. Trimming pared 5 bases from V and 2 bases from J, leaving 6 bases between. CDR3 bases: TGCAGCGTTCTCCCTCAAGAGACCCAGTACTTC. This codes for CSVLPQETQYF.

This clone was seen a few times. The gene calls are TRBV2 and TRBJ1-1, with a possible D match to TRBD1 (5 bases). The CDR3 covers 13 residues. Germline V lookup: CDR1 SNHLY, CDR2 FYNNEI. The V gene lost 5 bases and the J gene lost 4 bases, with 11 bases spanning the gap. CDR3 sequence: CASSPREVTEAFF. CDR3 nucleotide sequence: TGTGCCAGCAGTCCCAGGGAGGTCACTGAAGCTTTCTTT.

This clone was found a few times. The V call is TRBV30, the J call TRBJ2-6, with D possibly TRBD1 on 6 matching bases. V was cut by 0 bases and J by 1 base, with 7 bases left in between. The CDR3 runs 15 residues. Germline lookup yields CDR1 GTSNPN and CDR2 SVGIG (reference sequence). CDR3 amino acids: CAWSVGTSGANVLTF. DNA of the CDR3: TGTGCCTGGAGTGTAGGGACATCTGGGGCCAACGTCCTGACTTTC.

This clone was seen a handful of times. The chain's CDR3 is CASDRDNYNEQFF. The CDR3 DNA sequence: TGTGCCAGCGATCGGGACAACTACAATGAGCAGTTCTTC. The chain recombines TRBV2 with TRBJ2-1; a weak D match, TRBD1 (6 bases). Looked up from germline, CDR1 is SNHLY and CDR2 is FYNNEI. Trimming cost V 8 bases and J 3 bases, with 11 bases left between them. The CDR3 totals 13 residues. The complete variable domain, with remaining parts taken from reference TRBV2 and TRBJ2-1, reads EPEVTQTPSHQVTQMGQEVILRCVPISNHLYFYWYRQILGQKVEFLVSFYNNEISEKSEIFDDQFSVERPDGSNFTLKIRSTKLEDSAMYFCASDRDNYNEQFFGPGTRLTVL.

CDR3 region: CASTRLGENTEAFF. The CDR3 DNA reads as TGTGCCAGCACCCGACTAGGGGAGAACACTGAAGCTTTCTTT. V gene TRBV6-6 combines with J gene TRBJ1-1, with D tentatively TRBD1 (5 bases). The V end lost 7 bases, the J end lost 1 base, and 13 bases lay between the germline ends. CDR1 and CDR2 from the germline V gene are MNHNY and SVGAGI (reference sequence). This CDR3 region has 14 residues.

This clone was counted a few times. The chain combines TRBV18 with TRBJ2-7, with D perhaps matching TRBD1 (6 bases). CDR3 size: 16 residues. The ends were cut back, 3 bases at V and 1 base at J, with 16 bases in the middle. Germline loops: CDR1 KGHSH, CDR2 LQKENI. Here the CDR3 reads CASSPQGPPSSYEQYF. CDR3 in DNA: TGTGCCAGCTCACCTCAGGGGCCCCCCTCTTCCTACGAGCAGTACTTC.

The rearrangement uses TRBV13 and TRBJ1-1; D is possibly TRBD1 (5 bases). The CDR3 is 13 amino acids. Germline CDR1 reads PRHDT; CDR2 reads FYEKMQ (reference sequence). Trimming pared 1 base from V and 5 bases from J, leaving 8 bases between. The CDR3 DNA sequence: TGTGCCAGCAGCTTAGTTCGGGGGACTGAAGCTTTCTTT. As protein: CASSLVRGTEAFF.

The V call is TRBV13, the J call TRBJ1-2; 7 bases fit TRBD1. The V segment lost 1 base and the J segment 2 bases; nucleotides outside the gene matches: 1. Germline V gene sequence: CDR1 PRHDT, CDR2 FYEKMQ (reference sequence). The CDR3 runs 14 residues. This CDR3 reads CASSLVTGNYGYTF. The CDR3 DNA sequence: TGTGCCAGCAGCTTAGTGACAGGGAACTATGGCTACACCTTC. Full variable domain (remainder filled in from reference TRBV13 and TRBJ1-2): AAGVIQSPRHLIKEKRETATLKCYPIPRHDTVYWYQQGPGQDPQFLISFYEKMQSDKGSIPDRFSAQQFSDYHSELNMSSLELGDSALYFCASSLVTGNYGYTFGSGTRLTVV.

Points on this clone: The junction does not match germline at one end; this may be a read error. The chain uses TRBV6-8 and TRBJ2-1; possible D gene TRBD2, 5 bases. This CDR3 contains 12 residues. The V gene's germline CDR1 is MNHGY and CDR2 SAAAGT. The CDR3 sequence is CPRGLVNNEQFF. CDR3 sequence (DNA): TGCCCCCGCGGGTTGGTGAACAATGAGCAGTTCTTC.

This clone was counted a few times. The rearrangement joins TRBV5-1 to TRBJ1-2, with TRBD1 identical over 10 bases. The J segment lost 6 bases and the V segment lost 4 bases, leaving 3 bases of the junction unmatched. This CDR3 contains 13 residues. The germline V gene encodes CDR1 SGHRS and CDR2 YFSETQ. CDR3 coding DNA: TGCGCCAGCAGCCAAGGGACAGGGGATGGCTACACCTTC. The encoded protein is CASSQGTGDGYTF.

The rearrangement joins TRBV5-1 to TRBJ2-3, with D perhaps matching TRBD1 (6 bases). The V gene's germline CDR1 is SGHRS and CDR2 YFSETQ. This CDR3 spans 15 amino acids. Trimming took 4 bases from V and 6 from J, leaving 18 bases between them. This CDR3 is CASSGGNPMVDTQYF. In DNA, the CDR3 is TGCGCCAGCAGCGGGGGCAATCCGATGGTGGATACGCAGTATTTT. Full variable domain (remainder filled in from reference TRBV5-1 and TRBJ2-3): KAGVTQTPRYLIKTRGQQVTLSCSPISGHRSVSWYQQTPGQGLQFLFEYFSETQRNKGNFPGRFSGRQFSNSRSEMNVSTLELGDSALYLCASSGGNPMVDTQYFGPGTRLTVL.

The J gene is TRBJ1-2, the V gene TRBV7-2; D is unresolved. CDR3 length: 12 amino acids. Germline V lookup: CDR1 SGHTA, CDR2 FQGNSA. V was pared by 8 bases and J by 2 bases, with 9 bases between. The CDR3 reads CASAPINYGYTF. In DNA form, the CDR3 reads TGTGCCAGCGCGCCGATAAACTATGGCTACACCTTC.

This clone was recorded a few times. The chain combines TRBV29-1 with TRBJ2-7; 8 nucleotides line up with TRBD1. V shed 7 bases, J shed 2 bases, and the junction held 7 bases outside the gene matches. This CDR3 has 13 residues. Germline-derived CDR1 and CDR2 are SQVTM and ANQGSEA. The CDR3 is CSGSRDRPYEQYV. The CDR3, as DNA: TGCAGCGGATCCCGGGACAGGCCCTACGAGCAGTACGTC.

This chain links TRBV6-6 with TRBJ2-7, with D perhaps TRBD1 (6 bases). Per germline, CDR1 MNHNY and CDR2 SVGAGI (reference sequence). Deletions cut 5 bases from V and 5 bases from J, with 13 bases between. This CDR3 has 13 residues. The CDR3 DNA reads as TGTGCCAGCAGTGGAACAGGGTCCCACGAGCAGTACTTC. This codes for CASSGTGSHEQYF.